The next 21 T cell receptor beta chains were all read from a single sample in a study of CD8 T cells in ankylosing spondylitis. Findings and limits, study-wide: Within ankylosing spondylitis blood, a TCR beta motif made up of under 10 highly homologous variants appeared to be characteristic.

TCRdb reanalysed the 5' RACE reads using MiXCR and keeps one entry per CDR3 protein. The table lists around 770,000 distinct CDR3 sequences, 12% of them singletons. Their antigens are not known. Specimen: blood, either unsorted or a sorted T cell fraction (not recorded which). Source of these receptors: a male donor with ankylosing spondylitis.

The sample holds a few counts of this clonotype. The V call is TRBV12-3 or TRBV12-4, the J call TRBJ2-5, with D possibly being TRBD2 (5 bases). V was clipped by 4 bases and J by 5 bases, with 11 bases between them. This CDR3 comprises 13 residues. CDR3 region: CASSSDLVETQYF. The CDR3 nucleotides read TGTGCCAGCAGTTCGGACTTAGTGGAGACCCAGTACTTC.

This clonotype was seen a handful of times. CDR3 nucleotides: TGTGCCAGCAGCCAAGAAACGGCAGGGACCTATGGCTACACCTTC. Encoded protein: CASSQETAGTYGYTF. The V call is TRBV4-2, the J call TRBJ1-2, with D maybe TRBD1 (5 bases). The germline V gene has CDR1 LGHNA and CDR2 YNFKEQ. This CDR3 region has 15 residues. V was clipped by 0 bases and J by 4 bases, with 12 bases between them.

The CDR3 nucleotides read TGTGCTAGTGGTTTGGTAAAAGGAGATACGCAGTATTTT. As protein: CASGLVKGDTQYF. The V gene is TRBV12-5, the J gene TRBJ2-3; unclear D gene. The germline CDR1 and CDR2 sequences are LGHNT and FRNRAP. The CDR3 length is 13 residues. The ends were cut back, 0 bases at V and 5 bases at J, with 6 bases in the middle.

There are a few counts of this clonotype. The chain's CDR3 is CASTPGGYQETQYF. DNA for the CDR3: TGTGCCAGCACCCCGGGGGGGTACCAAGAGACCCAGTACTTC. The chain couples TRBV7-2 to TRBJ2-5, with TRBD2 identical over 8 bases. There are 14 residues in the CDR3. V trimming: 7 bases; J trimming: 0 bases; junction bases outside the gene matches: 4. Germline lookup yields CDR1 SGHTA and CDR2 FQGNSA.

This clonotype was seen only a few times. The V and J genes are TRBV10-3 and TRBJ2-5; D is undetermined. From germline, CDR1 is ENHRY and CDR2 SYGVKD. The V end was cut by 11 bases, the J end by 0 bases, with 10 bases between. The CDR3 is made up of 12 amino acids. DNA of the CDR3: TGTGCCGCCGCGTGGGACCAAGAGACCCAGTACTTC. Its translation is CAAAWDQETQYF.

In its sample, this clonotype was seen a few times. The rearrangement links TRBV6-1 to TRBJ1-2; D unclear. Germline CDR1 reads MNHNS; CDR2 reads SASEGT. The CDR3 sequence is 17 residues long. V lost 5 bases and J 0 bases, leaving 19 bases between the germline ends. The DNA of the CDR3 is TGTGCCAGCAGTACGCGGTCGGCCCAGGTTTCTAACTATGGCTACACCTTC. Translation gives CASSTRSAQVSNYGYTF.

This clonotype came up a few times. V and J are TRBV11-2 and TRBJ2-2; 8 bases map to TRBD1. Germline-derived CDR1 and CDR2 are SGHAT and FQNNGV. The CDR3 is 15 amino acids. With V trimmed by 2 bases and J by 6 bases, 5 bases remained unmatched. The DNA for the CDR3 is TGTGCCAGCAGCTTATGGACAGGGAAATCCGGGGAGCTGTTTTTT. It encodes CASSLWTGKSGELFF.

The chain recombines TRBV4-3 with TRBJ1-2, with D possibly being TRBD1 (5 bases). Germline V gives CDR1 LGHNA, CDR2 YSLEER. V was trimmed by 1 base and J by 6 bases, leaving 18 bases between them. This CDR3 is 16 amino acids long. CDR3 sequence: CASSQAGPTLGHGYTF. The CDR3 DNA sequence: TGCGCCAGCAGCCAAGCAGGGCCAACCTTAGGACATGGCTACACCTTC.

This clonotype has more than one count but fewer than ten. The CDR3 loop reads CASSLRETNTGELFF. The CDR3 DNA reads as TGTGCCAGCAGCTTAAGGGAAACGAACACCGGGGAGCTGTTTTTT. This rearrangement joins TRBV7-2 to TRBJ2-2; D remains unclear. CDR3 length: 15 residues. V was shortened by 2 bases and J by 0 bases, with 7 bases between the two germline ends. Germline CDR1 reads SGHTA; CDR2 reads FQGNSA.

This clonotype was observed a few times. V usage is TRBV7-2 and J usage is TRBJ1-6, with TRBD1 as a possible D gene (6 bases). This CDR3 is built from 16 residues. V gave up 7 bases and J gave up 4 bases, with 17 bases separating them. From germline, CDR1 is SGHTA and CDR2 FQGNSA. This CDR3 is CASTKQGGNYNSPLHF. DNA of the CDR3: TGTGCCAGCACCAAACAGGGCGGAAATTATAATTCACCCCTCCACTTT.

This clonotype occurred many times. CDR3 sequence: CASSSDTGANVLTF. CDR3 nucleotides: TGTGCCAGCAGCAGTGATACCGGGGCCAACGTCCTGACTTTC. V gene TRBV7-9 combines with J gene TRBJ2-6; no firm D call. Deletions cut 5 bases from V and 4 bases from J, with 9 bases between. The germline gives CDR1 SEHNR, CDR2 FQNEAQ (reference sequence). The CDR3 is 14 amino acids.

This chain uses TRBV19 with TRBJ2-3; D call uncertain. The CDR3 runs to 15 residues. Germline values: CDR1 LNHDA, CDR2 SQIVND (reference sequence). V shed 6 bases and J shed 0 bases, with 13 bases lying between them. CDR3 region: CASSRLASSTDTQYF. The CDR3 DNA reads as TGTGCCAGTAGCAGACTGGCATCTAGCACAGATACGCAGTATTTT.

This clonotype was found many times. The chain couples TRBV18 to TRBJ1-3; no firm D call. Trimming took off 3 bases at V and 0 bases at J, with 9 bases between the two ends. CDR1 KGHSH and CDR2 LQKENI come from the germline V gene. CDR3 size: 15 residues. CDR3 DNA sequence: TGTGCCAGCTCACCCCGGGATTTCTCTGGAAACACCATATATTTT. This encodes CASSPRDFSGNTIYF.

This clonotype showed up just a few times. V is TRBV10-3 and J is TRBJ1-1; D not resolved. The germline V gene has CDR1 ENHRY and CDR2 SYGVKD. Trimming took off 8 bases at V and 8 bases at J, with 18 bases between the two ends. This CDR3 contains 13 residues. The CDR3 DNA reads TGTGCCATCCAATTGGCGCGTTATGGGGAAGCTTTCTTT. Its protein is CAIQLARYGEAFF.

This rearrangement joins TRBV6-2 or TRBV6-3 to TRBJ2-1, with 9 bases fitting TRBD2. Germline V lookup: CDR1 MNHEY, CDR2 SVGEGT. This CDR3 has 16 residues. The trim removed 2 bases at V and 2 bases at J, leaving 4 bases unmatched. DNA for the CDR3: TGTGCCAGCAGTTACGAGCGGGAGGTCCCCTACAATGAGCAGTTCTTC. It codes for CASSYEREVPYNEQFF.

This clonotype was found a few times. This chain connects TRBV27 to TRBJ1-2; unclear D gene. Per the germline V gene, CDR1 is MNHEY and CDR2 is SMNVEV (reference sequence). The CDR3 runs 15 residues. Trimming stripped 0 bases from V and 7 bases from J, with 15 bases between. The CDR3 loop is CASSLSFSAPSGYTF. The CDR3 nucleotides read TGTGCCAGCAGTTTATCGTTCTCCGCACCGAGTGGCTACACCTTC.

This clonotype was picked up a small number of times. The V gene is TRBV30, the J gene TRBJ2-6; D remains ambiguous. The CDR3 length is 14 residues. Trimming pared 1 base from V and 1 base from J, leaving 5 bases between. Germline lookup yields CDR1 GTSNPN and CDR2 SVGIG (reference sequence). The CDR3 is CAWSEYSGANVLTF. In DNA, the CDR3 is TGTGCCTGGAGTGAATATTCTGGGGCCAACGTCCTGACTTTC.

This clonotype was recorded a few times. This chain uses TRBV20-1 with TRBJ1-1; 10 nucleotides line up with TRBD1. Germline trimming cut 6 bases from V and 3 bases from J; bases unmatched to any gene: 7. In germline, CDR1 is DFQATT, CDR2 SNEGSKA (reference sequence). The CDR3 covers 14 residues. CDR3 coding DNA: TGCAGTGCCAGGAGGGGGACAGGGGACACTGAAGCTTTCTTT. It is translated as CSARRGTGDTEAFF.

The CDR3 region is CARSRGPDYEQYF. In DNA form, the CDR3 reads TGTGCCAGATCCAGGGGGCCCGACTACGAGCAGTACTTC. The V call is TRBV27, the J call TRBJ2-7; 8 positions match TRBD1. The CDR3 is 13 amino acids. V gave up 9 bases and J gave up 3 bases; unmatched junction bases: 7. Germline V gene lookup returns CDR1 MNHEY and CDR2 SMNVEV (reference sequence).

This clonotype turned up a few times. The rearrangement joins TRBV20-1 to TRBJ2-7, with a possible D match to TRBD2 (5 bases). The CDR3 totals 16 residues. Trimming stripped 1 base from V and 3 bases from J, with 19 bases between. Germline CDR1 is DFQATT and CDR2 is SNEGSKA (reference sequence). CDR3 nucleotides: TGCAGTGCTAGAGGTAGTGGGAGCCATGAGGTCTACGAGCAGTACTTC. It translates to CSARGSGSHEVYEQYF.

This clonotype has only a few counts. The rearrangement uses TRBV15 and TRBJ2-7; D gene uncertain. V was clipped by 1 base and J by 5 bases, with 9 bases between them. CDR3 length: 13 amino acids. The germline CDR1 and CDR2 sequences are LNHNV and YYDKDF (reference sequence). The CDR3 nucleotides read TGTGCCACCAGCAGAGCGGCGTCAGACGAGCAGTACTTC. Protein: CATSRAASDEQYF.